The 15 T cell receptor beta chains presented below share a single source sample, sequenced in a study of T cells in Graves' hyperthyroidism and ophthalmopathy. Amplification of TCR beta CDR3 regions used RNA as the template. With the HTBI primer set, the TCR CDR3 went through a first round of RT-PCR. TCRdb processed the multiplex PCR reads anew with MiXCR; each CDR3 protein has one entry. This sample carries a few hundred thousand distinct CDR3 sequences, roughly 15% of them seen once, and the ten largest clones take around 20%. The sample taken for sequencing was blood. Receptors were obtained from a woman aged 55-69 years with Graves' ophthalmopathy.

Turning to this clonotype: Because the CDR3 is missing its conserved closing phenylalanine or tryptophan, this is likely a read error. The V and J genes are TRBV19 and TRBJ2-2; D may match TRBD1 or TRBD2 (6 bases each). The germline V gene has CDR1 LNHDA and CDR2 SQIVND (reference sequence). Trimming removed 9 bases from V and 8 bases from J, with 22 bases in between. The CDR3 length is 15 residues. The DNA for the CDR3 is TGTGCCAGCGCCCGGGGGCAGGGTTTTTCGGGGGAGCTGTTTCTT. Protein: CASARGQGFSGELFL.

This clonotype came up a few times. The rearrangement joins TRBV7-9 to TRBJ1-3; D ambiguous. The CDR3 contains 14 residues. Deletions cut 1 base from V and 2 bases from J, with 6 bases between. Looked up from germline, CDR1 is SEHNR and CDR2 is FQNEAQ (reference sequence). In nucleotides, the CDR3 is TGTGCCAGCAGCTTAGGGGCAACTGGAAACACCATATATTTT. Residues: CASSLGATGNTIYF.

Notes on this clonotype: Mismatch with germline at one junction end may stem from a read error. The rearrangement joins TRBV29-1 to TRBJ2-3, with D possibly matching TRBD1 (5 bases). There are 11 residues in the CDR3. CDR1 SQVTM and CDR2 ANQGSEA come from the germline V gene. CDR3 loop: CSVLSTGTQYF. DNA for the CDR3: TGCAGCGTTCTTAGCACAGGTACGCAGTATTTT.

In this sample, this clonotype turned up once. A read error may be the cause here, since a much bigger clone is one base away. V and J are TRBV24-1 and TRBJ2-1; maybe TRBD2 (6 bases). The CDR3 extends over 16 amino acids. Germline CDR1 KGHDR, CDR2 SFDVKD. The CDR3 DNA reads as TGTGCCACCAGTGACGCCGGAGCGGGTTCCTGCAATGAGCAGTTCTTC. This gives the protein CATSDAGAGSCNEQFF.

This clonotype was counted ten times or more. The chain carries TRBV3-1 and TRBJ2-5; 7 nucleotides line up with TRBD2. Trimming took 4 bases from V and 1 from J; bases not matched to a gene: 15. CDR3 length: 18 amino acids. CDR1 and CDR2 from the germline V gene are LGHDT and YNNKEL (reference sequence). Here the CDR3 reads CASSRPTRASGFQETQYF. The CDR3 bases are TGTGCCAGCAGCCGCCCCACCAGAGCTAGCGGCTTCCAAGAGACCCAGTACTTC.

The table lists this clonotype with many counts. The chain employs TRBV28 and TRBJ1-1, with D unclear. CDR1 MDHEN and CDR2 SYDVKM come from the germline V gene. Trimming took off 7 bases at V and 2 bases at J, with 14 bases between the two ends. The CDR3 has 14 residues. CDR3 DNA: TGTGCCAGCATTGAGACCAGGATTAACACTGAAGCTTTCTTT. Translated: CASIETRINTEAFF.

At least ten counts were recorded for this clonotype. The rearrangement links TRBV12-3 or TRBV12-4 to TRBJ2-1, with 11 nucleotides matching TRBD1. The V and J ends lost 6 bases and 10 bases, in that order; junction bases with no gene match: 23. This CDR3 contains 19 residues. The CDR3, as DNA: TGTGCCAGCAGCCTGGACAGGGGGCTTCGGGTTAAATTCGAGGGGGAGCAGTTCTTC. Translated, it gives CASSLDRGLRVKFEGEQFF.

This clonotype was detected once. The chain employs TRBV28 and TRBJ2-5, with TRBD2 matching over 10 bases. Germline-derived CDR1 and CDR2 are MDHEN and SYDVKM. This CDR3 is 19 amino acids long. Trimming removed 4 bases from V and 4 bases from J; junction bases left unmatched: 18. The CDR3 DNA is TGTGCCAGCAGTTGGGCTAGCGGGAGTGAGCGGAGTAAAGGAGAGACCCAGTACTTC. It translates to CASSWASGSERSKGETQYF.

This clonotype was observed at least ten times. The DNA of the CDR3 is TGTGCCACCAGTGATCCCTCCGGGGGCAATCAGCCCCAGCATTTT. It yields the protein CATSDPSGGNQPQHF. The rearrangement uses TRBV24-1 and TRBJ1-5; D uncertain. The CDR3 is made up of 15 amino acids. Germline V gene lookup returns CDR1 KGHDR and CDR2 SFDVKD. Trimming stripped 3 bases from V and 2 bases from J, with 10 bases between.

At least ten counts were recorded for this clonotype. The chain carries TRBV11-3 and TRBJ2-1; 8 nucleotides line up with TRBD1. Germline V gene data show CDR1 as SGHNT and CDR2 as YENEEA. V was clipped by 5 bases and J by 8 bases; unmatched bases: 5. CDR3 length: 13 residues. The CDR3 DNA sequence: TGTGCCAGCAGCGGACAGGGAGAGCATGAGCAGTTCTTC. Encoded protein: CASSGQGEHEQFF.

This clonotype came up a few times. V is TRBV4-1 and J is TRBJ2-3, with D perhaps given as TRBD1 or TRBD2 (5 bases each). CDR1 and CDR2 (germline): MGHRA, YSYEKL. This CDR3 contains 17 residues. V was clipped by 1 base and J by 2 bases, with 16 bases between them. CDR3 nucleotides: TGCGCCAGCAGCCAAGTCGGGCCCCAGGGACCCACAGATACGCAGTATTTT. Protein: CASSQVGPQGPTDTQYF.

The chain recombines TRBV15 with TRBJ2-1; possible D gene TRBD2, 6 bases. The CDR3 is 13 residues long. Per germline, CDR1 LNHNV and CDR2 YYDKDF (reference sequence). Trimming took 0 bases from V and 9 from J, leaving 9 bases between them. This CDR3 reads CATSRDLGGEQFF. CDR3 nucleotide sequence: TGTGCCACCAGCAGAGATCTGGGAGGTGAGCAGTTCTTC.

There are many counts of this clonotype. The V call is TRBV6-1, the J call TRBJ1-1; TRBD1 matches 7 bases. The CDR3 is 17 amino acids. CDR1 and CDR2 from the germline V gene are MNHNS and SASEGT. Losses at the gene ends were 11 bases for V and 3 bases for J; bases not matched to a gene: 21. The CDR3 loop reads CAPDPPPPPTGDTEAFF. The DNA for the CDR3 is TGTGCCCCCGATCCCCCCCCCCCACCTACAGGGGACACTGAAGCTTTCTTT.

The rearrangement joins TRBV7-9 to TRBJ1-6, with a weak D call TRBD1 (5 bases). The V gene lost 1 base and the J gene lost 10 bases, with 14 bases spanning the gap. CDR1 and CDR2 from the germline V gene are SEHNR and FQNEAQ (reference sequence). The length of the CDR3 is 15 residues. CDR3 sequence: CASSLEGGVGSPLHF. The CDR3 nucleotides are TGTGCCAGCAGCTTAGAGGGAGGGGTGGGATCACCCCTCCACTTT.

This clonotype was detected ten times or more. The rearrangement links TRBV20-1 to TRBJ2-5, with D tentatively TRBD2 (5 bases). Germline CDR1 reads DFQATT; CDR2 reads SNEGSKA (reference sequence). V lost 5 bases and J lost 2, with 21 bases in between. The CDR3 sequence is 16 residues long. The CDR3 reads CSASRADRGGQETQYF. CDR3 DNA: TGCAGTGCTTCAAGGGCCGATCGGGGTGGTCAAGAGACCCAGTACTTC.